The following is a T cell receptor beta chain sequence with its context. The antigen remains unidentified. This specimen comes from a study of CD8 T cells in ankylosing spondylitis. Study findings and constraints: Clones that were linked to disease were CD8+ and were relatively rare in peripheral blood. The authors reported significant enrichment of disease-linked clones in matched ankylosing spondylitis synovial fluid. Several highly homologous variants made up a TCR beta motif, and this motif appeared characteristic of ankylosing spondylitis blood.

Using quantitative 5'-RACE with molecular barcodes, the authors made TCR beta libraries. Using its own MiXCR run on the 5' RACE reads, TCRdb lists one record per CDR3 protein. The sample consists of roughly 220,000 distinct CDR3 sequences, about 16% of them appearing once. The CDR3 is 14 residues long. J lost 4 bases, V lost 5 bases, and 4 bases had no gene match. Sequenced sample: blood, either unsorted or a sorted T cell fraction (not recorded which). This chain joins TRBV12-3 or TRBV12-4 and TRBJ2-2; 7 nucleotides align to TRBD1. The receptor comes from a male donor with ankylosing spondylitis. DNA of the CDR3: TGTGCCAGCAGTCCCGGACAGGCCACCGGGGAGCTGTTTTTT. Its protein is CASSPGQATGELFF.